Following are 26 T cell receptor beta chains from one sample sequenced in a study of blood T cell repertoires in COVID-19. The method was immunoSEQ multiplex PCR; TCRdb's version includes in-frame clones alone and lacks a portion of them. Here the sample spans about 45,000 clones, around 80% being singletons. Sequencing was performed on peripheral blood. These receptors came from a human donor in a cohort sampled during active COVID-19.

V is TRBV12-5 and J is TRBJ2-1; D perhaps matches TRBD2 (7 bases). Germline loops: CDR1 LGHNT, CDR2 FRNRAP. The CDR3 loop spans 17 amino acids. Trimming pared 4 bases from V and 4 bases from J, leaving 20 bases between. The chain's CDR3 is CASGSPTGRGFYNEQFF. The CDR3 nucleotides read TGTGCTAGTGGTTCTCCTACAGGGAGGGGTTTTTACAATGAGCAGTTCTTC.

The chain employs TRBV9 and TRBJ2-2; 8 nucleotides line up with TRBD2. There are 13 residues in the CDR3. Germline V gene data show CDR1 as SGDLS and CDR2 as YYNGEE. V shed 6 bases and J 7 bases; nucleotides not matched to a gene: 5. The CDR3 DNA sequence: TGTGCCAGCACCGGGGGGGCCAGCGGGGAGCTGTTTTTT. Translation gives CASTGGASGELFF. The full variable domain, rest sourced from reference TRBV9 and TRBJ2-2, is DSGVTQTPKHLITATGQRVTLRCSPRSGDLSVYWYQQSLDQGLQFLIQYYNGEERAKGNILERFSAQQFPDLHSELNLSSLELGDSALYFCASTGGASGELFFGEGSRLTVL.

The V gene is TRBV7-6, the J gene TRBJ2-6; a possible D gene is TRBD1 (6 bases). Trimming took 6 bases from V and 4 from J, leaving 16 bases between them. Germline V lookup: CDR1 SGHVS, CDR2 FNYEAQ. This CDR3 comprises 16 residues. Here the CDR3 DNA reads TGTGCCAGCAGTCAACGACAGGCTACCGGGGCCAACGTCCTGACTTTC. Protein sequence: CASSQRQATGANVLTF.

J is TRBJ2-5 and V is TRBV5-1; 7 bases fit TRBD2. The V and J ends lost 5 bases and 5 bases, in that order; junction bases with no gene match: 3. Looked up from germline, CDR1 is SGHRS and CDR2 is YFSETQ. The CDR3 sequence is 12 residues long. As DNA, the CDR3 is TGCGCCAGCAGTCCAGCGGGGGAGACCCAGTACTTC. This sequence encodes CASSPAGETQYF.

This chain joins TRBV6-5 and TRBJ2-2, with TRBD1 matching over 7 bases. CDR3 length: 14 residues. In germline, CDR1 is MNHEY, CDR2 SVGAGI. The trim removed 6 bases at V and 3 bases at J, leaving 4 bases unmatched. The DNA of the CDR3 is TGTGCCAGCAGCACGGGACAGTACACCGGGGAGCTGTTTTTT. It encodes CASSTGQYTGELFF.

On this clone itself: The same CDR3 can be traced to other DNA sequences in this sample. The chain links TRBV6-2 or TRBV6-3 to TRBJ2-3, with 10 bases matching TRBD2. This CDR3 contains 15 residues. Germline V gives CDR1 MNHEY, CDR2 SVGEGT. Losses at the gene ends were 3 bases for V and 1 base for J; bases not matched to a gene: 1. The CDR3 sequence is CASSYGTSGTDTQYF. The CDR3 nucleotides read TGTGCCAGCAGTTATGGGACTAGCGGCACAGATACGCAGTATTTT.

This chain links TRBV6-5 with TRBJ1-2; D not certain. Germline loops: CDR1 MNHEY, CDR2 SVGAGI. V was pared by 0 bases and J by 3 bases, with 11 bases between. This CDR3 is 15 amino acids long. The CDR3 spells CASSYSFGSDYGYTF. In DNA, the CDR3 is TGTGCCAGCAGTTACTCGTTCGGTAGTGACTATGGCTACACCTTC.

J is TRBJ2-2 and V is TRBV9; D is uncertain. Germline loops: CDR1 SGDLS, CDR2 YYNGEE. This CDR3 has 13 amino acids. V lost 2 bases and J 3 bases, leaving 5 bases between the germline ends. CDR3: CASSVQDTGELFF. The CDR3 DNA sequence: TGTGCCAGCAGCGTCCAGGACACCGGGGAGCTGTTTTTT.

The V and J genes are TRBV7-9 and TRBJ1-5; D is perhaps TRBD1 (5 bases). Germline CDR1 SEHNR, CDR2 FQNEAQ (reference sequence). This CDR3 region has 12 residues. V was trimmed by 5 bases and J by 5 bases, leaving 7 bases between them. CDR3 region: CASSLRDQPQHF. The CDR3 bases are TGTGCCAGCAGCCTCAGGGATCAGCCCCAGCATTTT.

V is TRBV6-5 and J is TRBJ1-3, with D possibly matching TRBD1 (6 bases). The V gene lost 7 bases and the J gene lost 4 bases, with 14 bases spanning the gap. Germline V CDR1 and CDR2: MNHEY, SVGAGI. The CDR3 length is 14 residues. The CDR3 region has the DNA TGTGCCAGCAAGGGGGGGGCCGGGGGAAACACCATATATTTT. As protein: CASKGGAGGNTIYF.

V and J are TRBV6-5 and TRBJ2-7; D is possibly TRBD1 (5 bases). Germline-derived CDR1 and CDR2 are MNHEY and SVGAGI. The CDR3 contains 15 residues. Trimming took off 3 bases at V and 0 bases at J, with 12 bases between the two ends. The CDR3 DNA reads TGTGCCAGCAGTTATAAACAGGTTAGCTCCTACGAGCAGTACTTC. Protein sequence: CASSYKQVSSYEQYF.

This chain joins TRBV29-1 and TRBJ1-5, with TRBD1 as a possible D gene (6 bases). V dropped 6 bases and J dropped 0 bases, with 9 bases sitting between them. CDR1 and CDR2 (germline): SQVTM, ANQGSEA. The CDR3 runs to 13 residues. CDR3 protein: CSVQGYSNQPQHF. Written as DNA, the CDR3 is TGCAGCGTCCAGGGGTATAGCAATCAGCCCCAGCATTTT.

CDR3 amino acids: CASSLYTGEQPQHF. DNA of the CDR3: TGTGCCAGCAGCTTGTATACAGGGGAGCAGCCCCAGCATTTT. The V and J genes are TRBV5-5 and TRBJ1-5; 7 bases match TRBD1. This CDR3 is built from 14 residues. Germline lookup yields CDR1 SGHKS and CDR2 YYEKEE (reference sequence). The V segment lost 1 base and the J segment 7 bases; nucleotides outside the gene matches: 5.

CDR3 DNA: TGTGCCTGGACCCGGGGGGCAGACGGGGCCAACGTCCTGACTTTC. It codes for CAWTRGADGANVLTF. The chain has TRBV30 and TRBJ2-6; weak D call: TRBD2 (7 bases). Germline V gives CDR1 GTSNPN, CDR2 SVGIG (reference sequence). V was clipped by 4 bases and J by 4 bases, with 14 bases between them. The length of the CDR3 is 15 residues.

This clone was counted once. The CDR3 sequence: CASSFPEAGRNTIYF. For the CDR3, the DNA is TGTGCCAGCAGCTTCCCTGAGGCAGGGAGAAACACCATATATTTT. J is TRBJ1-3 and V is TRBV7-9; tentative D call: TRBD1 (5 bases). Germline CDR1 SEHNR, CDR2 FQNEAQ (reference sequence). The CDR3 is made up of 15 amino acids. Trimming removed 3 bases from V and 5 bases from J, with 14 bases in between.

This chain links TRBV6-6 with TRBJ2-1; 11 positions match TRBD2. Germline V gene lookup returns CDR1 MNHNY and CDR2 SVGAGI (reference sequence). Germline trimming cut 5 bases from V and 0 bases from J; bases unmatched to any gene: 3. The CDR3 is 16 residues long. The DNA of the CDR3 is TGTGCCAGCAGTCGACTAGCGGGGAGCTCCTACAATGAGCAGTTCTTC. It codes for CASSRLAGSSYNEQFF.

The gene calls are TRBV5-1 and TRBJ1-4, with a possible D match to TRBD1 (5 bases). V was clipped by 7 bases and J by 7 bases, with 23 bases between them. This CDR3 has 16 amino acids. Germline assignment: CDR1 SGHRS and CDR2 YFSETQ. This CDR3 reads CASAEDIEGRGEKLFF. Here the CDR3 DNA reads TGCGCCAGCGCTGAAGATATCGAGGGGAGGGGTGAAAAACTGTTTTTT.

V usage is TRBV2 and J usage is TRBJ1-5, with 8 nucleotides matching TRBD1. The CDR3 is 14 residues long. With V trimmed by 5 bases and J by 5 bases, 5 bases remained unmatched. Germline CDR1 and CDR2: SNHLY and FYNNEI. The CDR3 here is CASSPRDRYQPQHF. The CDR3 DNA sequence: TGTGCCAGCAGTCCACGGGACAGGTATCAGCCCCAGCATTTT.

The rearrangement joins TRBV7-9 to TRBJ1-1; possibly TRBD1 for D (6 bases). CDR1 SEHNR and CDR2 FQNEAQ come from the germline V gene (reference sequence). The V end was cut by 1 base, the J end by 10 bases, with 13 bases between. The CDR3 is made up of 13 amino acids. The CDR3 region is CASSLVIRGGAFF. As DNA, the CDR3 is TGTGCCAGCAGCTTAGTTATTAGAGGGGGAGCTTTCTTT.

The chain has TRBV27 and TRBJ1-1; 7 bases agree with TRBD1. With 7 bases clipped from V and 6 bases from J, the junction kept 11 bases outside the gene matches. The CDR3 is 14 amino acids. Germline values: CDR1 MNHEY, CDR2 SMNVEV (reference sequence). The CDR3 bases are TGTGCCAGCAAACCTACAGGGGTTTCTCCTGAAGCTTTCTTT. As protein: CASKPTGVSPEAFF.

This rearrangement joins TRBV5-1 to TRBJ1-6; 10 nucleotides agree with TRBD1. CDR3 length: 15 residues. Germline CDR1 and CDR2: SGHRS and YFSETQ. J was trimmed by 9 bases and V by 4 bases; bases with no gene match: 7. CDR3 residues: CASSAQGQGSSPLHF. The CDR3 DNA follows: TGCGCCAGCAGCGCTCAGGGACAGGGGAGTTCACCCCTCCACTTT.

The V call is TRBV27, the J call TRBJ1-2; D might be TRBD1 (5 bases). The CDR3 is 15 amino acids. The V and J ends lost 6 bases and 6 bases respectively, with 20 bases between them. The germline V gene has CDR1 MNHEY and CDR2 SMNVEV (reference sequence). CDR3 sequence reads: CASSPSGWGRDGYTF. DNA of the CDR3: TGTGCCAGCAGCCCATCGGGGTGGGGGAGGGATGGCTACACCTTC.

The sample holds one count of this clone. This chain joins TRBV30 and TRBJ1-3; TRBD1 aligns across 7 bases. The germline gives CDR1 GTSNPN, CDR2 SVGIG (reference sequence). The J segment lost 4 bases and the V segment lost 8 bases, leaving 5 bases of the junction unmatched. The CDR3 runs to 12 residues. This chain's CDR3 is CALRDSGNTIYF. CDR3 DNA sequence: TGTGCCCTCCGGGACAGCGGAAACACCATATATTTT.

V usage is TRBV3-1 (or the pseudogene TRBV3-2) and J usage is TRBJ2-1, with 8 bases matching TRBD2. Germline values: CDR1 LGHDT, CDR2 YNNKEL (reference sequence). J lost 5 bases, V lost 5 bases, and 14 bases had no gene match. This CDR3 comprises 17 residues. The CDR3, as DNA: TGTGCCAGCAGCATACAGGCAAAAAGCGGGGGCGACAATGAGCAGTTCTTC. Protein product: CASSIQAKSGGDNEQFF.

The chain uses TRBV6-1 and TRBJ1-1; possible D gene TRBD1, 6 bases. Germline assignment: CDR1 MNHNS and CDR2 SASEGT. The CDR3 is 15 amino acids. The ends were cut back, 2 bases at V and 5 bases at J, with 15 bases in the middle. CDR3 sequence reads: CASSERVTGWTEAFF. Written as DNA, the CDR3 is TGTGCCAGCAGTGAAAGGGTTACAGGGTGGACTGAAGCTTTCTTT.

V and J are TRBV19 and TRBJ1-1, with unresolved D. CDR1 and CDR2 from the germline V gene are LNHDA and SQIVND (reference sequence). V was cut by 7 bases and J by 0 bases, with 12 bases left in between. This CDR3 region has 14 residues. This chain's CDR3 is CASTGGPMNTEAFF. CDR3 bases: TGTGCCAGTACGGGAGGGCCCATGAACACTGAAGCTTTCTTT.